This T cell receptor beta chain was recovered during a study of control samples from healthy donors and cancer patients. Only in-frame clones appear in the TCRdb table, and some are missing; sequencing was by immunoSEQ multiplex PCR. The sample comprises tens of thousands of clones, 80% to 90% of which are singletons, and roughly 12% rests with the top ten. The receptor's source is a man between 60 and 70 years old with head and neck cancer. The sequenced sample consisted of PBMCs.

CDR3 loop: CASSLNGAGGWLETQYF. The CDR3 nucleotides are TGTGCCAGCAGCTTAAACGGGGCGGGAGGGTGGTTGGAGACCCAGTACTTC. The J gene is TRBJ2-5, the V gene TRBV11-2, with TRBD2 identical over 9 bases. J gave up 5 bases and V 2 bases, and 12 bases lay outside the gene matches. Germline-derived CDR1 and CDR2 are SGHAT and FQNNGV. This CDR3 contains 17 residues.